Listed below are T cell receptor beta chains from one sample, sequenced in a study of blood T cell repertoires in COVID-19. Sequencing was performed with immunoSEQ multiplex PCR; in TCRdb, only in-frame clones are kept and a portion is missing. There are about 430,000 clones in the sample; roughly 90% occur only once, and 1.4% to 1.5% lies in the top ten. The sequencing sample was made of PBMCs or T cells enriched from blood (not recorded which). These receptors all come from a young woman who had been exposed to COVID-19. The CDR3 runs from the conserved cysteine through the conserved F or W. A D gene is named only where the DNA matches it firmly. A clone size is listed for some rows: how often the clone was seen (once, few, many), or a class if it is expanded.

j_call,clone_size,d_call,v_call,cdr3_aa,cdr3_nt
TRBJ2-5,once,-,TRBV29-1,CSVRGGTQETQYF,TGCAGCGTAAGGGGAGGTACCCAAGAGACCCAGTACTTC
TRBJ2-1,-,-,TRBV5-4,CASSLDSGVYNEQFF,TGTGCCAGCAGCTTGGATAGCGGCGTCTACAATGAGCAGTTCTTC
TRBJ1-1,-,TRBD1,TRBV28,CASSSDRLRESYTEAFF,TGTGCCAGCAGTTCGGACAGGCTCAGAGAATCTTACACTGAAGCTTTCTTT
TRBJ1-5,-,TRBD1,TRBV2,CASSIDRAYSNQPQHF,TGTGCCAGCAGTATCGACAGGGCGTATAGCAATCAGCCCCAGCATTTT
TRBJ1-1,-,-,TRBV30,CAWSLGGSFMNTEAFF,TGTGCCTGGAGTCTCGGAGGCAGTTTCATGAACACTGAAGCTTTCTTT
TRBJ1-1,once,-,TRBV12-3/TRBV12-4,CASSFQGNTEAFF,TGTGCCAGCAGTTTCCAGGGAAACACTGAAGCTTTCTTT
TRBJ2-1,-,TRBD1,TRBV4-3,CASSQGRGTGVNEQFF,TGCGCCAGCAGCCAAGGCCGGGGGACAGGGGTAAATGAGCAGTTCTTC
TRBJ2-7,-,TRBD1,TRBV10-1,CASSGGGEQYF,TGCGCCAGCTCAGGGGGCGGCGAGCAGTACTTC
TRBJ2-1,-,TRBD2,TRBV14,CASSSWTSGNNEQFF,TGTGCCAGCAGCTCTTGGACTAGCGGGAACAATGAGCAGTTCTTC
TRBJ1-2,-,TRBD1,TRBV7-8,CASRQDRGRLNYGYTF,TGTGCCAGCAGGCAAGACAGGGGGCGGCTGAACTATGGCTACACCTTC
TRBJ2-7,-,TRBD2,TRBV7-2,CASSFTSGGPYEQYF,TGTGCCAGCAGCTTTACTAGCGGGGGGCCCTACGAGCAGTACTTC
TRBJ1-2,few,TRBD1,TRBV7-9,CASSLGTDYGYTF,TGTGCCAGCAGCCTCGGGACAGACTATGGCTACACCTTC
TRBJ1-2,-,TRBD1,TRBV5-5,CASSLSGQGAGYTF,TGTGCCAGCAGCTTGTCGGGACAGGGGGCTGGCTACACCTTC
TRBJ1-4,-,-,TRBV5-1,CATHFQDVSTTNEKLFF,TGCGCCACGCATTTTCAGGATGTCTCAACAACTAATGAAAAACTGTTTTTT
TRBJ2-5,-,-,TRBV5-5,CASIQAGAETQYF,TGTGCCAGCATCCAGGCGGGGGCAGAGACCCAGTACTTC
TRBJ2-2,-,-,TRBV20-1,CSASPRVPNTGELFF,TGCAGTGCTAGTCCTCGGGTACCGAACACCGGGGAGCTGTTTTTT
TRBJ2-1,-,-,TRBV11-2,CASSPQAGLNNEQFF,TGTGCCAGCAGCCCCCAGGCGGGTTTAAACAATGAGCAGTTCTTC
TRBJ1-2,once,TRBD1,TRBV7-9,CASSAGGGGYTF,TGTGCCAGCAGCGCAGGGGGAGGTGGCTACACCTTC
TRBJ1-5,-,-,TRBV28,CASSSSGVATPDRPQHF,TGTGCCAGCAGTTCCTCCGGCGTTGCTACCCCTGACAGGCCCCAGCATTTT
TRBJ2-1,once,TRBD2,TRBV3-1/TRBV3-2,CASSQDPGLGYNEQFF,TGTGCCAGCAGCCAAGACCCGGGACTAGGTTACAATGAGCAGTTCTTC
TRBJ1-2,-,TRBD1,TRBV4-1,CASSQDIWTGTQTYGYTF,TGCGCCAGCAGCCAAGATATCTGGACAGGGACTCAGACCTATGGCTACACCTTC
TRBJ2-5,-,TRBD2,TRBV7-2,CASSSSGGPYQETQYF,TGTGCCAGCAGCTCGAGCGGGGGGCCGTACCAAGAGACCCAGTACTTC
TRBJ2-1,-,TRBD2,TRBV5-1,CASFRGGSYNEQFF,TGCGCCAGCTTTCGGGGGGGTTCCTACAATGAGCAGTTCTTC
TRBJ2-6,-,-,TRBV28,CASSLTGSGANVLTF,TGTGCCAGCAGTTTAACAGGCTCTGGGGCCAACGTCCTGACTTTC
TRBJ2-3,-,-,TRBV11-3,CASSLSTDTQYF,TGTGCCAGCAGCCTCAGCACAGATACGCAGTATTTT
TRBJ2-5,few,TRBD2,TRBV5-1,CASSFGGVTETQYF,TGCGCCAGCAGCTTTGGGGGGGTCACAGAGACCCAGTACTTC
TRBJ1-4,once,-,TRBV28,CASNMRGGHNEKLFF,TGTGCCAGCAACATGAGGGGGGGGCATAATGAAAAACTGTTTTTT
TRBJ2-1,-,TRBD2,TRBV5-1,CASSSRTSGPNEQFF,TGCGCCAGCAGCTCCAGGACTAGCGGGCCCAATGAGCAGTTCTTC
TRBJ2-1,-,TRBD2,TRBV2,CASSEGLDPNEQFF,TGTGCCAGCAGTGAGGGACTAGATCCCAATGAGCAGTTCTTC
TRBJ2-3,-,TRBD2,TRBV9,CASSVQRLAGETDTQYF,TGTGCCAGCAGCGTTCAGAGACTAGCGGGAGAGACAGATACGCAGTATTTT
TRBJ2-1,-,-,TRBV2,CASEEPPVNEQFF,TGTGCCAGCGAAGAGCCCCCGGTCAATGAGCAGTTCTTC
TRBJ2-3,-,TRBD2,TRBV7-2,CASRAGTSGTDTQYF,TGTGCCAGCAGAGCCGGGACTAGCGGCACAGATACGCAGTATTTT
TRBJ2-3,-,-,TRBV7-2,CASSLIAPTGSDTQYF,TGTGCCAGCAGCTTAATAGCGCCAACGGGGTCAGATACGCAGTATTTT
TRBJ1-2,few,-,TRBV6-5,CASGTGGVNGYTF,TGTGCCAGCGGGACGGGGGGGGTAAATGGCTACACCTTC
TRBJ2-7,few,TRBD2,TRBV6-5,CASSYSAGATYEQYF,TGTGCCAGCAGTTACTCGGCGGGAGCTACCTACGAGCAGTACTTC
TRBJ1-2,-,-,TRBV21-1,CASSKGPTGHRTYGYTF,TGTGCCAGCAGCAAAGGGCCCACAGGGCACCGAACCTATGGCTACACCTTC
TRBJ1-1,once,-,TRBV6-4,CASSDSGREAEAFF,TGTGCCAGCAGTGACTCGGGCAGGGAAGCTGAAGCTTTCTTT
TRBJ1-5,-,-,TRBV5-3,CARSRPQHF,TGTGCCAGAAGCCGGCCCCAGCATTTT
TRBJ1-2,-,TRBD1,TRBV19,CASSKGQGPNYGYTF,TGTGCCAGTAGTAAGGGACAGGGCCCCAACTATGGCTACACCTTC
TRBJ2-3,-,TRBD2,TRBV5-1,CASSLGSGGAVTDTQYF,TGCGCCAGCAGCTTAGGTAGCGGGGGGGCCGTGACAGATACGCAGTATTTT
TRBJ2-7,few,-,TRBV19,CASSASGGVSYEQYF,TGTGCCAGTAGTGCGAGCGGAGGGGTCTCCTACGAGCAGTACTTC